This T cell receptor beta chain emerged from a study of tissue T cells after allogeneic stem cell transplantation. The sample's time point: mouse harvest day 7 after allogeneic transplant. The graft held 10^6 splenic CD5+ T cells and 10^7 T-cell-depleted bone marrow cells. The V gene's germline CDR1 is LGHNA and CDR2 YSYQKL. There are 14 residues in the CDR3. V lost 0 bases and J 6 bases, leaving 10 bases between the germline ends. A note on this clone: The listed genes are named as in mouse. Read data end 1 residue before the CDR3 end; the end is taken from the germline J gene.

Clones were read by immunoSEQ multiplex PCR, and TCRdb kept only the in-frame ones, dropping some. The sample shows about 5,000 clones, around 50% of them seen only once. J is TRBJ2-5 and V is TRBV2; D tentatively fits TRBD1 or TRBD2 (6 bases each). Sequencing was done on a sample of gut tissue. The receptor was isolated from a female BALB/c mouse given C57BL/6 T cells with graft-versus-host disease after an allogeneic hematopoietic cell transplant. CDR3 bases read: TGTGCCAGCAGCCAAGAATGGGGGCCGGACACCCAGTAC. Translating gives CASSQEWGPDTQY. The whole CDR3 region reads CASSQEWGPDTQYF.